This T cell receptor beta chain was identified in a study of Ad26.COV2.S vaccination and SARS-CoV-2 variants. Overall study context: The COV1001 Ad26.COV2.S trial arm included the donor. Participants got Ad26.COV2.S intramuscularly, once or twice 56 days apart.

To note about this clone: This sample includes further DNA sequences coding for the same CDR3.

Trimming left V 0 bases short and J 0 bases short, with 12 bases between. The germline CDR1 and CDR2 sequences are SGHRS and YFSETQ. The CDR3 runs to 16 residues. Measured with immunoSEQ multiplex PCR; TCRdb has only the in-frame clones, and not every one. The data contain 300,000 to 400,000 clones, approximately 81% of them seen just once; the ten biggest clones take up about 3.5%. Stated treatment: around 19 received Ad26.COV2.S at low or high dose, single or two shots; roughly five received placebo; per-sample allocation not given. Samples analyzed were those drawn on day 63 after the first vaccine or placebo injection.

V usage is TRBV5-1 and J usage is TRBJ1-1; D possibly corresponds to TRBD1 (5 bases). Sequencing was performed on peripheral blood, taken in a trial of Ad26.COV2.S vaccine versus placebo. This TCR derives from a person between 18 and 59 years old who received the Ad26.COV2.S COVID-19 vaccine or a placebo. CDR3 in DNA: TGCGCCAGCAGCTTGGCCCAGGGAAGCATGAACACTGAAGCTTTCTTT. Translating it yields CASSLAQGSMNTEAFF.